This T cell receptor (beta chain) was sequenced during a study of blood T cell repertoires in COVID-19. Turning to the study itself: The United States, Italy and Spain supplied acute and convalescent COVID-19 samples. The cDNA or gDNA used as material had been derived from T cells, B-cell-depleted T cells, or PBMCs.

Authors' analysis steps: The assay estimated nucleated cells by amplifying reference gene primers. Libraries were prepared by immunoSEQ multiplex PCR; TCRdb keeps only in-frame clonotypes and omits some of them. V and J calls and clone size are those listed in that table; D and trimming were worked out from the DNA. The table has about 100,000 clones, approximately 91% seen once; the top ten hold around a sixth. Trimming pared 5 bases from V and 6 bases from J, leaving 19 bases between. Germline V gene lookup returns CDR1 SGHAT and CDR2 FQDESV (reference sequence). CDR3 length: 16 residues. The material sequenced was peripheral blood. The chain links TRBV11-1 to TRBJ2-2; tentatively, D is TRBD1 (5 bases). This TCR was recovered from a man aged 50 to 59 with acute or convalescent COVID-19. The CDR3 nucleotides are TGTGCCAGCAGCCGACAGTTTCCCCCCATCCCCGGGGAGCTGTTTTTT. Amino acid sequence: CASSRQFPPIPGELFF.